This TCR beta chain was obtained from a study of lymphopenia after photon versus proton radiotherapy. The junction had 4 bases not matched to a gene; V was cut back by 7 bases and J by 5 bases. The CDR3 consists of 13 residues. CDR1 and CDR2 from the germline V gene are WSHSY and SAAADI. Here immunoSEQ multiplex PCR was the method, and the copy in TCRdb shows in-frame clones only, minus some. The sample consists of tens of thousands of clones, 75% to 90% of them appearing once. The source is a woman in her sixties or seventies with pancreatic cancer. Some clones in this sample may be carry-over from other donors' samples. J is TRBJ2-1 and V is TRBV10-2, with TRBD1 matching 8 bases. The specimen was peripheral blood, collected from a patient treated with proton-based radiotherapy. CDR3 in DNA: TGCGCCAGCACAGGGGGACAGGACAATGAGCAGTTCTTC. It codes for CASTGGQDNEQFF.